One and the same sample provided the 2 T cell receptor beta chains below, sequenced in a study of OX40 agonist ivuxolimab in advanced cancers. Libraries were prepared by immunoSEQ multiplex PCR; TCRdb keeps only in-frame clonotypes and omits some of them. The sample comprises tens of thousands of clones, about 94% of which are singletons, and 6.2% rests with the top ten. The sample consisted of CD4+ or CD8+ T cells sorted from blood, taken in a trial of the OX40 agonist ivuxolimab. The receptors shown here come from an adult with an advanced solid tumor such as melanoma, head and neck, liver or kidney cancer.

The chain carries TRBV27 and TRBJ2-3; D uncertain. The germline gives CDR1 MNHEY, CDR2 SMNVEV (reference sequence). This CDR3 contains 11 residues. V was cut by 7 bases and J by 4 bases, with 6 bases left in between. The CDR3 here is CASKASDTQYF. The CDR3 region has the DNA TGTGCCAGCAAGGCGTCAGATACGCAGTATTTT.

The chain recombines TRBV27 with TRBJ2-7, with D possibly being TRBD2 (6 bases). The germline CDR1 and CDR2 sequences are MNHEY and SMNVEV (reference sequence). This CDR3 spans 14 amino acids. Trimming shortened V by 3 bases and J by 4 bases, and 13 bases separated the two germline ends. CDR3 nucleotide sequence: TGTGCCAGCAGTTTTGGCGGGACCAATTACGAGCAGTACTTC. Translation: CASSFGGTNYEQYF.